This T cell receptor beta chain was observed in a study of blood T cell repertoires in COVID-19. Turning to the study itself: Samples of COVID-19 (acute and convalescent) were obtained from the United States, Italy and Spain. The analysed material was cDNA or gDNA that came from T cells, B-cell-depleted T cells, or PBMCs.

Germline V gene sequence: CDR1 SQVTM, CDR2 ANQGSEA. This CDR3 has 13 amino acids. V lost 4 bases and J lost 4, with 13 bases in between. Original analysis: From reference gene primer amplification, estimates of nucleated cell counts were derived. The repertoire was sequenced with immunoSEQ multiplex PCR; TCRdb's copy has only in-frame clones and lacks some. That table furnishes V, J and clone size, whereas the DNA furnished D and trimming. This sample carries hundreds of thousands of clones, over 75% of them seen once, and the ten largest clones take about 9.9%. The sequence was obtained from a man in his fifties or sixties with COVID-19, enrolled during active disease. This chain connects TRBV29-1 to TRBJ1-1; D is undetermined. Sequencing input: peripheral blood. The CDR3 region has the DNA TGCAGCGTTGCGGGAAATTTGGTCACTGAAGCTTTCTTT. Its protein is CSVAGNLVTEAFF.